These 10 T cell receptor beta chains were all obtained from the same sample, sequenced in a study of T cell responses to AZD1222 COVID-19 vaccine. Some clones are missing from TCRdb's copy, which holds only in-frame ones; the method was immunoSEQ multiplex PCR. The table records under 75,000 clones, about 88% of them present only once. Sequenced material: peripheral blood, taken on day 0 of AZD1222 vaccination. Every receptor here comes from an adult in good health.

The V and J genes are TRBV27 and TRBJ2-5; a possible D gene is TRBD2 (5 bases). The germline V and J ends were trimmed by 5 bases and 0 bases, with 13 bases remaining between them. Germline CDR1 is MNHEY and CDR2 is SMNVEV (reference sequence). CDR3 length equals 15 residues. The CDR3 sequence is CASSPLGSYQETQYF. DNA for the CDR3: TGTGCCAGCAGTCCCTTAGGGAGTTACCAAGAGACCCAGTACTTC.

The chain recombines TRBV18 with TRBJ1-6; D remains ambiguous. The CDR3 length is 14 residues. Trimming left V 8 bases short and J 1 base short, with 9 bases between. Germline CDR1 is KGHSH and CDR2 is LQKENI. In nucleotides, the CDR3 is TGTGCCAGCAACACCGGTTCCTATAATTCACCCCTCCACTTT. Translated: CASNTGSYNSPLHF.

The chain is built from TRBV3-1 (or the pseudogene TRBV3-2) and TRBJ1-1; tentative D call: TRBD1 (5 bases). Germline V gene lookup returns CDR1 LGHDT and CDR2 YNNKEL (reference sequence). Trimming took off 8 bases at V and 3 bases at J, with 16 bases between the two ends. This CDR3 has 14 residues. The CDR3 is CASGWTGLYTEAFF. DNA of the CDR3: TGTGCCAGCGGTTGGACGGGACTTTACACTGAAGCTTTCTTT.

J is TRBJ1-6 and V is TRBV4-3, with TRBD1 as a possible D gene (5 bases). The V gene lost 0 bases and the J gene lost 11 bases, with 17 bases spanning the gap. This CDR3 has 16 amino acids. Germline CDR1 and CDR2: LGHNA and YSLEER. CDR3 amino acids: CASSQDWGRAGPPLHF. The CDR3 nucleotides are TGCGCCAGCAGCCAAGATTGGGGCAGGGCTGGGCCACCCCTCCACTTT.

V is TRBV6-5 and J is TRBJ1-3; D gene ambiguous. The germline V gene has CDR1 MNHEY and CDR2 SVGAGI. This CDR3 has 16 residues. Trimming removed 4 bases at V and 0 bases at J, with 13 bases between. DNA for the CDR3: TGTGCCAGCAGTTCCCCCCGACGGTCCTCTGGAAACACCATATATTTT. Encoded protein: CASSSPRRSSGNTIYF.

This clone was observed once. The chain couples TRBV9 to TRBJ1-1; TRBD1 agrees at 7 bases. V shed 3 bases, J shed 4 bases, and the junction held 9 bases outside the gene matches. The CDR3 contains 15 residues. The germline V gene encodes CDR1 SGDLS and CDR2 YYNGEE. As DNA, the CDR3 is TGTGCCAGCAGCGCCGGGACAGTTGTTCTCACTGAAGCTTTCTTT. Translating it yields CASSAGTVVLTEAFF.

This chain joins TRBV24-1 and TRBJ2-7; D is tentatively TRBD1 or TRBD2 (5 bases each). The CDR3 has 15 residues. Trimming left V 3 bases short and J 3 bases short, with 14 bases between. Germline assignment: CDR1 KGHDR and CDR2 SFDVKD. The CDR3 DNA follows: TGTGCCACCAGTGATCAGGGTGGGGACGACTACGAGCAGTACTTC. Translated, it gives CATSDQGGDDYEQYF.

The V and J genes are TRBV7-8 and TRBJ1-1; 9 positions match TRBD1. The germline CDR1 and CDR2 sequences are SGHVS and FQNEAQ. The CDR3 runs 15 residues. J gave up 6 bases and V 4 bases, and 9 bases lay outside the gene matches. The CDR3 protein is CASSSSGTGMPEAFF. DNA of the CDR3: TGTGCCAGCAGCTCCTCCGGGACAGGGATGCCTGAAGCTTTCTTT.

V and J are TRBV6-5 and TRBJ1-2; tentative D call: TRBD1 (6 bases). CDR1 is MNHEY and CDR2 is SVGAGI in the germline V gene. Trimming removed 2 bases at V and 7 bases at J, with 14 bases between. The CDR3 has 14 amino acids. The CDR3 coding sequence is TGTGCCAGCAGTTACGGGGGCAGGGTGGCTGGCTACACCTTC. The encoded protein is CASSYGGRVAGYTF.

V gene TRBV4-3 combines with J gene TRBJ2-2; 15 nucleotides match TRBD2. The junction had 5 bases not matched to a gene; V was cut back by 4 bases and J by 2 bases. CDR3 length: 18 residues. Germline-derived CDR1 and CDR2 are LGHNA and YSLEER. CDR3 nucleotides: TGCGCCAGCAGCCTCAGGACTAGCGGGGGGGCTAACACCGGGGAGCTGTTTTTT. Amino acids: CASSLRTSGGANTGELFF.